The 6 T cell receptor beta chains below come from one sample, sequenced in a study of T cells in Graves' hyperthyroidism and ophthalmopathy. TCR beta CDR3 region amplification was performed from RNA transcripts. The TCR CDR3 was amplified in a first-round RT-PCR using the HTBI primer set. MiXCR, applied by TCRdb to the multiplex PCR reads, yields one record per CDR3 protein. The sample carries 300,000 to 400,000 distinct CDR3 sequences, around a sixth recorded once. The sequencing sample was made of blood. These receptors all stem from a woman between 45 and 60 years old with Graves' hyperthyroidism.

This clonotype was recorded only once. The rearrangement joins TRBV5-1 to TRBJ1-2, with 8 bases that match TRBD1. The CDR3 covers 15 residues. V shed 4 bases, J shed 7 bases, and the junction held 12 bases outside the gene matches. Germline CDR1 and CDR2: SGHRS and YFSETQ. The CDR3, as DNA: TGCGCCAGCAGCGCACCAGGGGGCGCAAGAAGTGGCTACACCTTC. Its translation: CASSAPGGARSGYTF.

This sequence joins TRBV14 and TRBJ2-7, with D unclear. Per the germline V gene, CDR1 is SGHDN and CDR2 is FVKESK. This CDR3 has 12 amino acids. Trimming shortened V by 5 bases and J by 5 bases, and 10 bases separated the two germline ends. CDR3 residues: CASSGEANEQYF. DNA of the CDR3: TGTGCCAGCAGCGGTGAGGCGAACGAGCAGTACTTC.

This clonotype has at least ten counts. The rearrangement links TRBV6-1 to TRBJ1-2; 7 positions match TRBD1. Trimming took 1 base from V and 8 from J; bases not matched to a gene: 13. The CDR3 covers 16 residues. CDR1 MNHNS and CDR2 SASEGT come from the germline V gene. The CDR3 is CASSEVEGARSAGYTF. The CDR3 nucleotides are TGTGCCAGCAGTGAAGTTGAGGGGGCCAGGAGTGCCGGCTACACCTTC.

This clonotype was seen many times. This chain uses TRBV28 with TRBJ2-7; D is possibly TRBD2 (5 bases). Trimming pared 7 bases from V and 2 bases from J, leaving 12 bases between. CDR1 and CDR2 (germline): MDHEN, SYDVKM. The CDR3 loop spans 13 amino acids. The CDR3 here is CASTTDGAYEQYF. The CDR3 DNA reads as TGTGCCAGCACCACGGACGGGGCCTACGAGCAGTACTTC. Full variable domain (remainder filled in from reference TRBV28 and TRBJ2-7): DVKVTQSSRYLVKRTGEKVFLECVQDMDHENMFWYRQDPGLGLRLIYFSYDVKMKEKGDIPEGYSVSREKKERFSLILESASTNQTSMYLCASTTDGAYEQYFGPGTRLTVT.

J is TRBJ2-3 and V is TRBV24-1; 8 bases match TRBD1. From germline, CDR1 is KGHDR and CDR2 SFDVKD. The CDR3 covers 15 residues. Trimming removed 3 bases from V and 6 bases from J; junction bases left unmatched: 7. The CDR3 here is CATSDPLDRDDTQYF. Written as DNA, the CDR3 is TGTGCCACCAGTGATCCCTTGGACAGGGATGATACGCAGTATTTT.

Ten or more counts support this clonotype. This chain links TRBV3-1 with TRBJ2-7; D may be TRBD2 (6 bases). V lost 0 bases and J lost 7, with 13 bases in between. Germline CDR1 LGHDT, CDR2 YNNKEL (reference sequence). There are 14 residues in the CDR3. CDR3 bases: TGTGCCAGCAGCCAAGATAGGCTAGCGAGGGAGCAGTACTTC. Translated: CASSQDRLAREQYF.